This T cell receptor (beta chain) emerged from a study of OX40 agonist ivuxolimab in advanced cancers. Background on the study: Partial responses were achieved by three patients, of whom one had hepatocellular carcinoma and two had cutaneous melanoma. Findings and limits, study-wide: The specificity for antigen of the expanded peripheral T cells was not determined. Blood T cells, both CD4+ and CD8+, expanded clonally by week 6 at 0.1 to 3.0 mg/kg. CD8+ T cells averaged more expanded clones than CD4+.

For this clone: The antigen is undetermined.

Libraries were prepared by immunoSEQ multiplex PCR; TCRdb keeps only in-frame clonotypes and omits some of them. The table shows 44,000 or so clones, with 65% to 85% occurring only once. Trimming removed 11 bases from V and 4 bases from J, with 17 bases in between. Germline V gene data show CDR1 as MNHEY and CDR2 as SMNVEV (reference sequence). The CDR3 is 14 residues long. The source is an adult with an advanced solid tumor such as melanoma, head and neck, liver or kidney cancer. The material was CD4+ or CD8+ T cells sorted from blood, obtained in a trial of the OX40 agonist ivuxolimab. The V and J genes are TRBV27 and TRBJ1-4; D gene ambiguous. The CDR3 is CAPTPDTFNEKLFF. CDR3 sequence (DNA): TGTGCCCCCACTCCTGATACGTTTAATGAAAAACTGTTTTTT.